These 30 T cell receptor beta chains were all obtained from the same sample, sequenced in a study of OX40 agonist ivuxolimab in advanced cancers. TCRdb keeps only in-frame clones here, not all; method: immunoSEQ multiplex PCR. The sample shows under 85,000 clones, over 75% of them seen only once. The sample in question was CD4+ or CD8+ T cells sorted from blood, obtained in a trial of the OX40 agonist ivuxolimab. These receptors were collected from an adult with an advanced solid tumor such as melanoma, head and neck, liver or kidney cancer.

The rearrangement uses TRBV2 and TRBJ1-4; the D gene is possibly TRBD1 (5 bases). The CDR3 is 15 residues long. Trimming cost V 6 bases and J 0 bases, with 11 bases left between them. The germline CDR1 and CDR2 sequences are SNHLY and FYNNEI. The CDR3 nucleotides read TGTGCCAGCAGGAGAGACAGCACAACTAATGAAAAACTGTTTTTT. Its translation is CASRRDSTTNEKLFF.

The sample holds a few counts of this clone. The rearrangement uses TRBV9 and TRBJ2-7; D not certain. Trimming pared 2 bases from V and 7 bases from J, leaving 13 bases between. The CDR3 has 13 residues. The germline V gene has CDR1 SGDLS and CDR2 YYNGEE. CDR3 amino acids: CASSVSPEGEQYF. As DNA, the CDR3 is TGTGCCAGCAGCGTGAGCCCCGAAGGGGAGCAGTACTTC.

The chain uses TRBV4-1 and TRBJ1-2, with unresolved D. From germline, CDR1 is MGHRA and CDR2 YSYEKL. V lost 4 bases, J lost 0 bases, and 12 bases lay in between. The CDR3 consists of 15 residues. The CDR3 bases are TGCGCCAGCAGCCGAACGGGTAACTCTAACTATGGCTACACCTTC. Protein sequence: CASSRTGNSNYGYTF.

The V call is TRBV27, the J call TRBJ1-6; D gene unclear. Trimming removed 2 bases from V and 4 bases from J, with 15 bases in between. The germline gives CDR1 MNHEY, CDR2 SMNVEV (reference sequence). CDR3 length: 17 residues. CDR3 sequence reads: CASSLRKGYVYNSPLHF. The CDR3 nucleotides read TGTGCCAGCAGTTTACGGAAGGGATACGTATATAATTCACCCCTCCACTTT.

The chain is built from TRBV2 and TRBJ2-7; D tentatively fits TRBD1 or TRBD2 (5 bases each). This CDR3 region has 14 residues. The V gene's germline CDR1 is SNHLY and CDR2 FYNNEI. Trimming cost V 5 bases and J 8 bases, with 19 bases left between them. The CDR3 is CASSTGTPGSKQYF. Written as DNA, the CDR3 is TGTGCCAGCAGTACCGGGACGCCAGGTAGTAAGCAGTACTTC.

This chain joins TRBV5-6 and TRBJ2-3; D unclear. The CDR3 covers 13 residues. V was pared by 4 bases and J by 1 base, with 7 bases between. In germline, CDR1 is SGHDT, CDR2 YYEEEE. The DNA of the CDR3 is TGTGCCAGCAGCCTCGGCCGCACAGATACGCAGTATTTT. This gives the protein CASSLGRTDTQYF.

V is TRBV10-3 and J is TRBJ1-1; possibly TRBD1 for D (5 bases). The CDR3 contains 15 residues. Germline V CDR1 and CDR2: ENHRY, SYGVKD. Trimming took off 5 bases at V and 4 bases at J, with 17 bases between the two ends. CDR3 sequence: CAISTTQGEATEAFF. The CDR3 DNA follows: TGTGCCATCAGTACTACTCAGGGAGAGGCCACTGAAGCTTTCTTT.

The V call is TRBV27, the J call TRBJ1-1, with TRBD1 as a possible D gene (6 bases). Trimming left V 7 bases short and J 0 bases short, with 15 bases between. The CDR3 contains 15 residues. Germline V gene lookup returns CDR1 MNHEY and CDR2 SMNVEV (reference sequence). The CDR3 spells CASTGAGRMNTEAFF. DNA of the CDR3: TGTGCCAGCACGGGGGCAGGGCGGATGAACACTGAAGCTTTCTTT.

The rearrangement uses TRBV6-1 and TRBJ2-1; 13 positions agree with TRBD2. The CDR3 runs to 15 residues. The trim removed 5 bases at V and 9 bases at J, leaving 7 bases unmatched. Germline V gives CDR1 MNHNS, CDR2 SASEGT. The DNA of the CDR3 is TGTGCCAGCAGTCCCGGACTAGCGGGGGAGGGTGAGCAGTTCTTC. Residues: CASSPGLAGEGEQFF.

This chain uses TRBV2 with TRBJ1-4; TRBD1 is a possible D gene (6 bases). The germline CDR1 and CDR2 sequences are SNHLY and FYNNEI. V was cut by 2 bases and J by 7 bases, with 14 bases left in between. The CDR3 totals 15 residues. CDR3 DNA sequence: TGTGCCAGCAGTGAATTCCAGGGGCCGGGTGAAAAACTGTTTTTT. The encoded protein is CASSEFQGPGEKLFF.

V and J are TRBV19 and TRBJ1-5, with D unresolved. The ends were cut back, 1 base at V and 7 bases at J, with 8 bases in the middle. From germline, CDR1 is LNHDA and CDR2 SQIVND (reference sequence). This CDR3 spans 13 amino acids. CDR3 DNA sequence: TGTGCCAGTAGTATAGGGAATTACCAGCCCCAGCATTTT. Amino acid sequence: CASSIGNYQPQHF.

This clone has a handful of counts. This chain connects TRBV5-1 to TRBJ2-2; the match to TRBD1 covers 10 bases. Losses at the gene ends were 4 bases for V and 6 bases for J; bases not matched to a gene: 12. Looked up from germline, CDR1 is SGHRS and CDR2 is YFSETQ. The CDR3 has 17 residues. The CDR3 loop is CASSDYLRTGGPGELFF. The DNA of the CDR3 is TGCGCCAGCAGCGACTACTTGCGGACAGGGGGACCCGGGGAGCTGTTTTTT. Full variable domain (outside the CDR3, taken from reference TRBV5-1 and TRBJ2-2): KAGVTQTPRYLIKTRGQQVTLSCSPISGHRSVSWYQQTPGQGLQFLFEYFSETQRNKGNFPGRFSGRQFSNSRSEMNVSTLELGDSALYLCASSDYLRTGGPGELFFGEGSRLTVL.

The gene calls are TRBV7-2 and TRBJ1-5, with 7 bases lining up with TRBD1. The CDR3 contains 13 residues. Losses at the gene ends were 5 bases for V and 6 bases for J; bases not matched to a gene: 4. Germline V CDR1 and CDR2: SGHTA, FQGNSA. CDR3 bases: TGTGCCAGCAGCATTGACAGGGTTCAGCCCCAGCATTTT. Protein: CASSIDRVQPQHF.

Here the CDR3 reads CASDQELGYGYTF. CDR3 DNA: TGTGCCTCCGACCAGGAGTTGGGCTATGGCTACACCTTC. The chain is built from TRBV10-3 and TRBJ1-2; D gene ambiguous. Between the trimmed V and J ends, which lost 11 bases and 4 bases, there was a span of 17 bases. Germline V gene data show CDR1 as ENHRY and CDR2 as SYGVKD. The CDR3 runs to 13 residues.

This clone was found once. The chain combines TRBV11-2 with TRBJ2-5; 8 bases align to TRBD1. V lost 4 bases and J lost 4; bases outside the gene matches: 8. This CDR3 has 15 residues. CDR1 is SGHAT and CDR2 is FQNNGV in the germline V gene. The CDR3 bases are TGTGCCAGCAGCTCAGGACAGGGTCGTTCAGAGACCCAGTACTTC. Its protein is CASSSGQGRSETQYF.

The V call is TRBV4-2, the J call TRBJ2-1; D ambiguous. V lost 2 bases and J lost 6, with 8 bases in between. Per germline, CDR1 LGHNA and CDR2 YNFKEQ. The CDR3 has 13 residues. The CDR3 protein is CASSQLVLNEQFF. The DNA for the CDR3 is TGTGCCAGCAGCCAACTCGTCCTCAATGAGCAGTTCTTC.

The chain uses TRBV7-8 and TRBJ2-2; 7 bases fit TRBD1. There are 17 residues in the CDR3. Losses at the gene ends were 4 bases for V and 0 bases for J; bases not matched to a gene: 8. Germline CDR1 SGHVS, CDR2 FQNEAQ. CDR3 in amino acids: CASSWGTAGTNTGELFF. The CDR3 nucleotides read TGTGCCAGCAGCTGGGGGACAGCTGGAACGAACACCGGGGAGCTGTTTTTT.

In this sample, this clone turned up a few times. The gene calls are TRBV5-4 and TRBJ2-1; tentative D call: TRBD1 (6 bases). V was cut by 4 bases and J by 0 bases, with 14 bases left in between. This CDR3 region has 16 residues. Germline CDR1 and CDR2: SGHNT and YYREEE (reference sequence). The CDR3 spells CASSRNRDLSYNEQFF. In DNA form, the CDR3 reads TGTGCCAGCAGCCGAAACAGGGATCTCTCCTACAATGAGCAGTTCTTC.

This clone has only one observation. The genes are TRBV5-8 and TRBJ2-3; D gene uncertain. The germline gives CDR1 SGHTS, CDR2 YDEGEE. The CDR3 length is 15 residues. V was shortened by 0 bases and J by 0 bases, with 8 bases between the two germline ends. CDR3 loop: CASSLVEFSTDTQYF. DNA of the CDR3: TGTGCCAGCAGCTTGGTGGAGTTCAGCACAGATACGCAGTATTTT.

V gene TRBV28 combines with J gene TRBJ1-5; weak D call: TRBD1 (6 bases). V lost 3 bases and J 10 bases, leaving 16 bases between the germline ends. Germline lookup yields CDR1 MDHEN and CDR2 SYDVKM. CDR3 length: 14 residues. As DNA, the CDR3 is TGTGCCAGCAGTTTTCATGATAGGGGGGGTCCCCAGCATTTT. Its protein product is CASSFHDRGGPQHF.

This clone was observed a single time. The sample carries other DNA sequences with the same CDR3. This chain joins TRBV25-1 and TRBJ1-2; no clear D. V lost 1 base and J lost 9, with 18 bases in between. The germline CDR1 and CDR2 sequences are MGHDK and SYGVNS. CDR3 size: 15 residues. The CDR3 nucleotides read TGTGCCAGCAGTGAATCGAGAACAGAGACGGATAGCTACACCTTC. Residues: CASSESRTETDSYTF.

The chain is built from TRBV6-6 and TRBJ1-2; D is perhaps TRBD1 (5 bases). The V gene lost 0 bases and the J gene lost 5 bases, with 10 bases spanning the gap. Germline V gene sequence: CDR1 MNHNY, CDR2 SVGAGI (reference sequence). This CDR3 has 14 amino acids. The CDR3 nucleotides are TGTGCCAGCAGTTACTCCCACCAGGGATATGGCTACACCTTC. Translating gives CASSYSHQGYGYTF.

V is TRBV2 and J is TRBJ2-3; D is perhaps TRBD1 (5 bases). CDR1 is SNHLY and CDR2 is FYNNEI in the germline V gene. The ends were cut back, 8 bases at V and 0 bases at J, with 15 bases in the middle. The CDR3 consists of 15 residues. Here the CDR3 reads CASGAAVTSTDTQYF. The CDR3 DNA follows: TGTGCCAGCGGGGCAGCTGTAACTAGCACAGATACGCAGTATTTT.

J is TRBJ1-6 and V is TRBV7-9; D gene ambiguous. Germline loops: CDR1 SEHNR, CDR2 FQNEAQ (reference sequence). Trimming shortened V by 0 bases and J by 7 bases, and 4 bases separated the two germline ends. The CDR3 length is 13 residues. CDR3 sequence (DNA): TGTGCCAGCAGCTTAGCAAGAAATTCACCCCTCCACTTT. Its translation: CASSLARNSPLHF.

V is TRBV11-1 and J is TRBJ2-7, with D possibly TRBD1 on 6 matching bases. The V gene lost 3 bases and the J gene lost 0 bases, with 9 bases spanning the gap. From germline, CDR1 is SGHAT and CDR2 FQDESV (reference sequence). The CDR3 runs to 14 residues. CDR3 residues: CASSFRDISYEQYF. In DNA form, the CDR3 reads TGTGCCAGCAGCTTCCGGGACATCTCCTACGAGCAGTACTTC.

This clone has a handful of counts. V usage is TRBV5-1 and J usage is TRBJ2-3, with TRBD2 identical over 13 bases. CDR1 is SGHRS and CDR2 is YFSETQ in the germline V gene. V was clipped by 4 bases and J by 4 bases; unmatched bases: 3. The CDR3 is made up of 15 amino acids. CDR3 loop: CASSVGLAGPDTQYF. CDR3 nucleotides: TGCGCCAGCAGCGTGGGACTAGCGGGGCCAGATACGCAGTATTTT. Using reference TRBV5-1 and TRBJ2-3 for the parts outside the CDR3, the full variable domain is KAGVTQTPRYLIKTRGQQVTLSCSPISGHRSVSWYQQTPGQGLQFLFEYFSETQRNKGNFPGRFSGRQFSNSRSEMNVSTLELGDSALYLCASSVGLAGPDTQYFGPGTRLTVL.

The chain recombines TRBV7-2 with TRBJ2-1; TRBD2 might be the D (7 bases). This CDR3 comprises 15 residues. Trimming removed 8 bases from V and 5 bases from J, with 19 bases in between. Germline loops: CDR1 SGHTA, CDR2 FQGNSA. The CDR3 loop is CASVLSGGGNNEQFF. The CDR3 nucleotides read TGTGCCAGCGTCTTGTCGGGCGGGGGCAACAATGAGCAGTTCTTC. Combining the CDR3 with reference TRBV7-2 and TRBJ2-1 gives the whole variable domain GAGVSQSPSNKVTEKGKDVELRCDPISGHTALYWYRQSLGQGLEFLIYFQGNSAPDKSGLPSDRFSAERTGGSVSTLTIQRTQQEDSAVYLCASVLSGGGNNEQFFGPGTRLTVL.

The CDR3 sequence: CASSHPSTDTQYF. DNA of the CDR3: TGTGCCAGTTCCCACCCCAGCACAGATACGCAGTATTTT. The rearrangement uses TRBV19 and TRBJ2-3; D not resolved. The CDR3 has 13 residues. The germline CDR1 and CDR2 sequences are LNHDA and SQIVND (reference sequence). V gave up 8 bases and J gave up 0 bases, with 9 bases separating them.

The rearrangement links TRBV6-1 to TRBJ1-4; TRBD1 aligns across 7 bases. Trimming removed 8 bases from V and 2 bases from J; junction bases left unmatched: 8. Germline V gives CDR1 MNHNS, CDR2 SASEGT. This CDR3 is built from 15 residues. The CDR3 coding sequence is TGTGCCAGCGAAGGGGAGGGGGCGACTAATGAAAAACTGTTTTTT. It codes for CASEGEGATNEKLFF.

DNA of the CDR3: TGTGCCAGCAGTGAGCAGGACAGTAGCAATCAGCCCCAGCATTTT. This encodes CASSEQDSSNQPQHF. J is TRBJ1-5 and V is TRBV2, with D perhaps matching TRBD1 (6 bases). V dropped 3 bases and J dropped 0 bases, with 9 bases sitting between them. The CDR3 runs to 15 residues. Germline loops: CDR1 SNHLY, CDR2 FYNNEI. The full variable domain, completed using reference TRBV2 and TRBJ1-5, is EPEVTQTPSHQVTQMGQEVILRCVPISNHLYFYWYRQILGQKVEFLVSFYNNEISEKSEIFDDQFSVERPDGSNFTLKIRSTKLEDSAMYFCASSEQDSSNQPQHFGDGTRLSIL.